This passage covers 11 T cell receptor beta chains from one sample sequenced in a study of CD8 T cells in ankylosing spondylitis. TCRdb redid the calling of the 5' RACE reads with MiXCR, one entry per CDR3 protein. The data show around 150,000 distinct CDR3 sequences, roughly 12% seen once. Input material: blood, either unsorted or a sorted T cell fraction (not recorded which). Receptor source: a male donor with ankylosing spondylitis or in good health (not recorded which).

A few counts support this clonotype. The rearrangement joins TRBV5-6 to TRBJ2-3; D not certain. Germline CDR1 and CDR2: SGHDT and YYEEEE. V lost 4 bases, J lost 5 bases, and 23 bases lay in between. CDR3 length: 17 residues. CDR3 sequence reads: CASSLARPVSFRDTQYF. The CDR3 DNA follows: TGTGCCAGCAGCCTTGCCCGTCCAGTTTCGTTCCGAGATACGCAGTATTTT.

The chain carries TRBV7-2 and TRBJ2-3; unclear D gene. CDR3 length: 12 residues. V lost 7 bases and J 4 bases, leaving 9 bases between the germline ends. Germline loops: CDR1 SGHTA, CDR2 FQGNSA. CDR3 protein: CASNPGPDTQYF. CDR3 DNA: TGTGCCAGCAACCCGGGCCCAGATACGCAGTATTTT.

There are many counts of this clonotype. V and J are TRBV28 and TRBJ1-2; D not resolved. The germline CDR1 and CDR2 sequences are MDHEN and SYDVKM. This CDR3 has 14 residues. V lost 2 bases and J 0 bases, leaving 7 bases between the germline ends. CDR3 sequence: CASSLPLTNYGYTF. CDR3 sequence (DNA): TGTGCCAGCAGTTTACCGCTTACTAACTATGGCTACACCTTC.

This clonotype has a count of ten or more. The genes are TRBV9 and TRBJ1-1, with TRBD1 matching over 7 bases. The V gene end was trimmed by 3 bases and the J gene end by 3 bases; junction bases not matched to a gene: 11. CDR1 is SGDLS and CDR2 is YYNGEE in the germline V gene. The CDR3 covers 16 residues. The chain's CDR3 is CASSEGTVYPYTEAFF. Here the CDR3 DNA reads TGTGCCAGCAGCGAGGGGACAGTCTACCCTTACACTGAAGCTTTCTTT.

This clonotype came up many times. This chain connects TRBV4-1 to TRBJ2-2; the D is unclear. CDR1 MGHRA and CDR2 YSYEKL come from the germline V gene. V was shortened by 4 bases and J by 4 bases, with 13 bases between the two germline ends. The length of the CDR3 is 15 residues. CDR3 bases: TGCGCCAGCAGCCTCCTCAAAGTTCCCACCGGGGAGCTGTTTTTT. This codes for CASSLLKVPTGELFF.

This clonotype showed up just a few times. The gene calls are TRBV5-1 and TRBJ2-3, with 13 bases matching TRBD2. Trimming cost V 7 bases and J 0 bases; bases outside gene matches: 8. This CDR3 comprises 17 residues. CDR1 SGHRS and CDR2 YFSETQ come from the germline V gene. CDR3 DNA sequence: TGCGCCAGCTCCGGGACTAGCGGGATCTCGAGCACAGATACGCAGTATTTT. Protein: CASSGTSGISSTDTQYF.

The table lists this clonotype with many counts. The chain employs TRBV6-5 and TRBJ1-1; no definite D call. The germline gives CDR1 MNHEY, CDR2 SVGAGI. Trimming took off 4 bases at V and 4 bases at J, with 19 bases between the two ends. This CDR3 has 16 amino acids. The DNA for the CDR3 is TGTGCCAGCAGTTCATCCCCGGGAACCAGCGGCACTGAAGCTTTCTTT. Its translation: CASSSSPGTSGTEAFF.

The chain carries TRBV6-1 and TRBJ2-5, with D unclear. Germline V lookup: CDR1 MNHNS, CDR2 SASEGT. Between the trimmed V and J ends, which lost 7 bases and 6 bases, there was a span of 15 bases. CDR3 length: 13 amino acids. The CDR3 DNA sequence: TGTGCCAGCACCATAGTAGGAAGGAAGACCCAGTACTTC. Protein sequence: CASTIVGRKTQYF.

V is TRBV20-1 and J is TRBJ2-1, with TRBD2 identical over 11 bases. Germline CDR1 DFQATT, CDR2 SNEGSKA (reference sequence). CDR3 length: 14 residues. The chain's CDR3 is CSLTSGIVGNEQFF. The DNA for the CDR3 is TGCAGCTTGACTAGCGGGATAGTCGGCAATGAGCAGTTCTTC.

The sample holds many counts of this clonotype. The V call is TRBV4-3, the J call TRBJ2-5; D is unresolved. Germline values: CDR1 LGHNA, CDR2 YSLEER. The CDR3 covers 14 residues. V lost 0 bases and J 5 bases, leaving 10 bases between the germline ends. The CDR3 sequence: CASSQDVAAETQYF. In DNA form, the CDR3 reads TGCGCCAGCAGCCAAGATGTGGCGGCGGAGACCCAGTACTTC.

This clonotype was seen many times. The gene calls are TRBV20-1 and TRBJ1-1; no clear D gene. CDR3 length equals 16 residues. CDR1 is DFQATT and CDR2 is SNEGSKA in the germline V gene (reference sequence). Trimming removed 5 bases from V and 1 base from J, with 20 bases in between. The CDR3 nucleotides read TGCAGTGCTGACCCCAACAGTGGCGGAGGGAACACTGAAGCTTTCTTT. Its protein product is CSADPNSGGGNTEAFF.